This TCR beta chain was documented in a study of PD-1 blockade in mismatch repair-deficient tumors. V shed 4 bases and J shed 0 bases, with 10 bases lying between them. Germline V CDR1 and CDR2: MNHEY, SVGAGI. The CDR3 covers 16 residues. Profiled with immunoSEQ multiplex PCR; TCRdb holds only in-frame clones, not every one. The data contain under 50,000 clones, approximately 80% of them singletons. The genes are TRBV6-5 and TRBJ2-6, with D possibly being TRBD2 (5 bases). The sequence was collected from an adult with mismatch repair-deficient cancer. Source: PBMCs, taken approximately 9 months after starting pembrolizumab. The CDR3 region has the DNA TGTGCCAGCAGTTTCGGGGATAGCTCTGGGGCCAACGTCCTGACTTTC. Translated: CASSFGDSSGANVLTF.